What follows are 19 T cell receptor beta chains derived from one specimen sequenced in a study of beta chain features in type 1 diabetes. Sequencing targeted expressed TCRB transcripts, as all isolated RNA had been reverse transcribed. Data came from immunoSEQ multiplex PCR; TCRdb stores just in-frame clones and leaves some out. The sample shows roughly 150,000 clones, around 10% of them seen only once. Sequencing was performed on central memory CD4+ T cells from blood. These receptor sequences come from a man aged 18 to 35 in good health.

The chain recombines TRBV6-5 with TRBJ1-2, with a possible D match to TRBD1 (5 bases). The CDR3 loop spans 11 amino acids. The V gene's germline CDR1 is MNHEY and CDR2 SVGAGI. Trimming took off 4 bases at V and 8 bases at J, with 8 bases between the two ends. This chain's CDR3 is CASSFKGGYTF. CDR3 coding DNA: TGTGCCAGCAGTTTTAAGGGGGGCTACACCTTC.

J is TRBJ1-5 and V is TRBV7-9, with D hard to call. Germline V gene sequence: CDR1 SEHNR, CDR2 FQNEAQ (reference sequence). The CDR3 is 12 residues long. Trimming stripped 3 bases from V and 7 bases from J, with 7 bases between. CDR3 sequence reads: CASSFPNQPQHF. As DNA, the CDR3 is TGTGCCAGCAGCTTCCCAAACCAGCCCCAGCATTTT.

This rearrangement joins TRBV9 to TRBJ1-1; no firm D call. The CDR3 length is 13 residues. Germline V gene lookup returns CDR1 SGDLS and CDR2 YYNGEE. With 2 bases removed from V and 5 bases from J, the gap between germline ends came to 10 bases. The CDR3 loop is CASSVAVGTEAFF. The DNA for the CDR3 is TGTGCCAGCAGCGTCGCCGTAGGGACTGAAGCTTTCTTT.

The rearrangement uses TRBV29-1 and TRBJ1-2; 8 bases are a match to TRBD1. CDR1 and CDR2 from the germline V gene are SQVTM and ANQGSEA. The CDR3 extends over 15 amino acids. J gave up 4 bases and V 6 bases, and 13 bases lay outside the gene matches. The CDR3 loop is CSVASRGTGAYGYTF. The CDR3 region has the DNA TGCAGCGTGGCCTCACGAGGGACAGGAGCCTATGGCTACACCTTC.

The chain carries TRBV7-9 and TRBJ2-7; TRBD1 matches 9 bases. V shed 6 bases and J 2 bases; nucleotides not matched to a gene: 8. The germline V gene encodes CDR1 SEHNR and CDR2 FQNEAQ (reference sequence). This CDR3 contains 15 residues. The chain's CDR3 is CASRSSGTGTYEQYF. The CDR3 bases are TGTGCCAGCAGAAGTTCCGGGACAGGGACCTACGAGCAGTACTTC. Together with reference TRBV7-9 and TRBJ2-7, the CDR3 gives the full variable domain: DTGVSQNPRHKITKRGQNVTFRCDPISEHNRLYWYRQTLGQGPEFLTYFQNEAQLEKSRLLSDRFSAERPKGSFSTLEIQRTEQGDSAMYLCASRSSGTGTYEQYFGPGTRLTVT.

Comment on this clone: The same CDR3 also results from other DNA sequences found in this sample. The CDR3 sequence is CASSLATGPGANVLTF. CDR3 sequence (DNA): TGCGCCAGCAGCTTGGCCACGGGCCCTGGGGCCAACGTCCTGACTTTC. The chain links TRBV5-1 to TRBJ2-6; D unresolved. Looked up from germline, CDR1 is SGHRS and CDR2 is YFSETQ. The germline V and J ends were trimmed by 0 bases and 2 bases, with 9 bases remaining between them. The CDR3 is made up of 16 amino acids. Full variable domain (remainder filled in from reference TRBV5-1 and TRBJ2-6): KAGVTQTPRYLIKTRGQQVTLSCSPISGHRSVSWYQQTPGQGLQFLFEYFSETQRNKGNFPGRFSGRQFSNSRSEMNVSTLELGDSALYLCASSLATGPGANVLTFGAGSRLTVL.

This clone was seen repeatedly, ten times or more. The chain recombines TRBV7-3 with TRBJ2-1; 7 nucleotides agree with TRBD2. J was trimmed by 11 bases and V by 6 bases; bases with no gene match: 7. Germline V CDR1 and CDR2: SGHTA, FQGTGA. The CDR3 has 12 amino acids. The CDR3 DNA reads TGTGCCAGCAGGCGATCGACTAGCAAGCAGTTCTTC. It translates to CASRRSTSKQFF.

The sample holds a few counts of this clone. Other DNA sequences from this sample encode an identical CDR3 as well. The chain joins TRBV7-9 to TRBJ1-4, with D tentatively TRBD1 (6 bases). The CDR3 covers 12 residues. Trimming shortened V by 3 bases and J by 8 bases, and 7 bases separated the two germline ends. Germline assignment: CDR1 SEHNR and CDR2 FQNEAQ (reference sequence). The CDR3 DNA reads TGTGCCAGCAGCTTCACAGGGGAAAAACTGTTTTTT. Its translation is CASSFTGEKLFF.

The chain is built from TRBV2 and TRBJ2-4, with D maybe TRBD1 (5 bases). Germline lookup yields CDR1 SNHLY and CDR2 FYNNEI. The CDR3 runs to 15 residues. V lost 6 bases and J 2 bases, leaving 14 bases between the germline ends. The CDR3 coding sequence is TGTGCCAGCAGGCCCGAAGGGGCAACCAAAAACATTCAGTACTTC. It codes for CASRPEGATKNIQYF.

This rearrangement joins TRBV13 to TRBJ2-6, with D tentatively TRBD1 or TRBD2 (5 bases each). This CDR3 region has 15 residues. V lost 3 bases and J 6 bases, leaving 12 bases between the germline ends. From germline, CDR1 is PRHDT and CDR2 FYEKMQ (reference sequence). The CDR3 region has the DNA TGTGCCAGCAGCTTCCTGGGGGTATCGGCCAACGTCCTGACTTTC. Translated, it gives CASSFLGVSANVLTF.

This clone was seen a few times. The chain couples TRBV7-9 to TRBJ2-1; tentatively, D is TRBD1 (5 bases). The CDR3 is 15 amino acids. V was trimmed by 0 bases and J by 8 bases, leaving 14 bases between them. CDR1 SEHNR and CDR2 FQNEAQ come from the germline V gene (reference sequence). The CDR3 spells CASSLAGLPPDEQFF. In DNA, the CDR3 is TGTGCCAGCAGCTTAGCGGGGCTGCCTCCCGATGAGCAGTTCTTC.

J is TRBJ2-1 and V is TRBV7-3, with 8 bases aligning to TRBD1. Germline V CDR1 and CDR2: SGHTA, FQGTGA. The ends lost 5 bases at V and 6 bases at J; junction bases unmatched: 9. This CDR3 comprises 15 residues. The CDR3 loop is CASSPRDRSSNEQFF. In nucleotides, the CDR3 is TGTGCCAGCAGCCCTCGGGACAGGAGTTCCAATGAGCAGTTCTTC.

This clone appeared a few times. Written as DNA, the CDR3 is TGCAGCGCCAGACTAGCGGGGGCCCCCACAGATACGCAGTATTTT. It specifies CSARLAGAPTDTQYF. The rearrangement uses TRBV29-1 and TRBJ2-3; 12 positions agree with TRBD2. Germline loops: CDR1 SQVTM, CDR2 ANQGSEA. The ends lost 7 bases at V and 2 bases at J; junction bases unmatched: 7. CDR3 size: 15 residues.

The rearrangement uses TRBV29-1 and TRBJ1-2; 8 positions match TRBD1. This CDR3 is 15 amino acids long. Per the germline V gene, CDR1 is SQVTM and CDR2 is ANQGSEA. The V and J ends lost 7 bases and 1 base, in that order; junction bases with no gene match: 11. The CDR3 nucleotides read TGCAGCGCTGGACAGGGCCGGGGGATTAACTATGGCTACACCTTC. As protein: CSAGQGRGINYGYTF.

This clone has only a few counts. The CDR3 region is CASSLEQGLGEQYF. DNA of the CDR3: TGTGCCAGCAGCTTGGAGCAGGGATTAGGCGAGCAGTACTTC. The V gene is TRBV4-2, the J gene TRBJ2-7; D is perhaps TRBD1 (5 bases). This CDR3 is built from 14 residues. The germline V and J ends were trimmed by 5 bases and 6 bases, with 17 bases remaining between them. Germline V lookup: CDR1 LGHNA, CDR2 YNFKEQ.

The chain uses TRBV27 and TRBJ2-7, with no clear D. This CDR3 has 13 residues. Deletions cut 3 bases from V and 1 base from J, with 7 bases between. Germline V gene sequence: CDR1 MNHEY, CDR2 SMNVEV (reference sequence). The CDR3 nucleotides are TGTGCCAGCAGTTTGTCCAAGTCCTACGAGCAGTACTTC. Encoded protein: CASSLSKSYEQYF.

This clone was observed a few times. The chain joins TRBV4-3 to TRBJ2-7, with D perhaps TRBD1 or TRBD2 (6 bases each). The germline V and J ends were trimmed by 0 bases and 3 bases, with 15 bases remaining between them. Germline lookup yields CDR1 LGHNA and CDR2 YSLEER. This CDR3 has 16 amino acids. In DNA, the CDR3 is TGCGCCAGCAGCCAAGATCCCGGGGGCATATACTACGAGCAGTACTTC. It is translated as CASSQDPGGIYYEQYF.

The chain is built from TRBV30 and TRBJ2-7; D is perhaps TRBD2 (6 bases). CDR1 is GTSNPN and CDR2 is SVGIG in the germline V gene (reference sequence). CDR3 length equals 15 residues. With 0 bases removed from V and 1 base from J, the gap between germline ends came to 13 bases. The CDR3 sequence is CAWSVLGLISYEQYF. Written as DNA, the CDR3 is TGTGCCTGGAGTGTACTGGGACTTATATCCTACGAGCAGTACTTC.

The J gene is TRBJ2-3, the V gene TRBV7-8; D perhaps matches TRBD1 (5 bases). Germline-derived CDR1 and CDR2 are SGHVS and FQNEAQ. The ends were cut back, 5 bases at V and 2 bases at J, with 14 bases in the middle. The CDR3 runs to 15 residues. DNA for the CDR3: TGTGCCAGCAGCACCGGACAAATCCCCACAGATACGCAGTATTTT. This translates into CASSTGQIPTDTQYF.